The 7 T cell receptor beta chains given below trace back to one sample, sequenced in a study of blood T cell repertoires in COVID-19. Here immunoSEQ multiplex PCR was the method, and the copy in TCRdb shows in-frame clones only, minus some. The sample includes around 80,000 clones, under 85% seen only once; the top ten take about 29%. Sequenced material: peripheral blood. The receptors here all came from a woman of 80 years or more with acute or convalescent COVID-19.

Concerning this clone itself: In the same sample, other DNA sequences code for this CDR3. In DNA form, the CDR3 reads TGCGCCAGCAGCCCCGGACAGGTCCAAGAGACCCAGTACTTC. Translated: CASSPGQVQETQYF. The chain recombines TRBV5-1 with TRBJ2-5; 7 bases are shared with TRBD1. This CDR3 comprises 14 residues. The germline CDR1 and CDR2 sequences are SGHRS and YFSETQ. Unmatched junction bases numbered 4, after V lost 4 bases and J lost 1 base.

The rearrangement links TRBV7-9 to TRBJ2-4; D might be TRBD2 (5 bases). This CDR3 is 13 amino acids long. Trimming cost V 5 bases and J 7 bases, with 12 bases left between them. In germline, CDR1 is SEHNR, CDR2 FQNEAQ (reference sequence). Here the CDR3 reads CASSDGEGNIQYF. Written as DNA, the CDR3 is TGTGCCAGCAGCGACGGGGAAGGGAACATTCAGTACTTC.

This clone turned up a few times. The chain uses TRBV27 and TRBJ2-3, with 10 bases identical to TRBD1. The CDR3 covers 19 residues. V shed 2 bases, J shed 0 bases, and the junction held 11 bases outside the gene matches. Germline CDR1 is MNHEY and CDR2 is SMNVEV (reference sequence). In DNA, the CDR3 is TGTGCCAGCAGTTTAGACAGGGGGCAGAGCGGGACTAGCACAGATACGCAGTATTTT. Translated, it gives CASSLDRGQSGTSTDTQYF.

The sample holds a few counts of this clone. The chain couples TRBV6-6 to TRBJ1-6, with no clear D. The V end was cut by 0 bases, the J end by 8 bases, with 14 bases between. The CDR3 loop spans 16 amino acids. The germline V gene has CDR1 MNHNY and CDR2 SVGAGI (reference sequence). In nucleotides, the CDR3 is TGTGCCAGCAGTTACTCGACTCCTTTTAATTATTCACCCCTCCACTTT. This codes for CASSYSTPFNYSPLHF.

The chain has TRBV6-4 and TRBJ2-3; D might be TRBD2 (6 bases). V was clipped by 0 bases and J by 3 bases, with 13 bases between them. The length of the CDR3 is 16 residues. In germline, CDR1 is MRHNA, CDR2 SNTAGT. CDR3 in amino acids: CASSDSGLMSTDTQYF. CDR3 coding DNA: TGTGCCAGCAGTGACTCGGGACTGATGAGTACAGATACGCAGTATTTT.

The chain carries TRBV4-2 and TRBJ2-7; a weak D match, TRBD1 (6 bases). Deletions cut 0 bases from V and 4 bases from J, with 13 bases between. CDR1 LGHNA and CDR2 YNFKEQ come from the germline V gene. The CDR3 extends over 15 amino acids. CDR3 in amino acids: CASSQETRGWYEQYF. CDR3 nucleotide sequence: TGTGCCAGCAGCCAAGAAACTAGGGGGTGGTACGAGCAGTACTTC.

This chain joins TRBV2 and TRBJ2-2, with TRBD1 as a possible D gene (5 bases). CDR3 length: 13 residues. Germline CDR1 SNHLY, CDR2 FYNNEI. Trimming stripped 7 bases from V and 6 bases from J, with 12 bases between. CDR3 coding DNA: TGTGCCAGCACCGCAGGGATAGCCGGGGAGCTGTTTTTT. Residues: CASTAGIAGELFF.